This TCR beta chain derives from a study of post-analysis software for immune sequencing data. Study as a whole: The disease courses covered relapsing-remitting, secondary progressive and progressive-relapsing multiple sclerosis.

In the case of this clonotype: The antigen is undetermined.

Each TCR beta cDNA library carried unique molecular identifiers. TCRdb reprocessed the PCR reads via MiXCR and lists one record per CDR3 protein. The repertoire holds over 300,000 distinct CDR3 sequences, around 37% seen once, with 10% to 15% in the top ten. Germline V gives CDR1 MNHNY, CDR2 SVGAGI (reference sequence). This CDR3 comprises 15 residues. Trimming shortened V by 4 bases and J by 7 bases, and 16 bases separated the two germline ends. Findings of the study overall: TRBV5-6, TRBV5-1 and TRBV20-1 were among 4 or 5 TRBV segments more frequent in patients than controls. Those samples that were prepared in the same batch co-clustered strongly by F measure. In multiple sclerosis, normalized Chao1 diversity was significantly below that of controls.

V and J are TRBV6-6 and TRBJ2-2; D may be TRBD1 (6 bases). The sequence derives from a girl aged 10 to 17 with multiple sclerosis. Sequenced: blood. As DNA, the CDR3 is TGTGCCAGCAGTTCACAGGACACAGGGAACGGGGAGCTGTTTTTT. Residues: CASSSQDTGNGELFF.